The next 4 T cell receptor beta chains were all read from a single sample in a study of T cells in Graves' hyperthyroidism and ophthalmopathy. TCR beta CDR3 region amplification was performed from RNA transcripts. A set of HTBI primers served as the primers for a first-round RT-PCR of the TCR CDR3. From the multiplex PCR reads, TCRdb called clonotypes with MiXCR, one entry per CDR3 protein. Of under 250,000 distinct CDR3 sequences listed, less than 20% are singletons. The specimen sequenced was blood. Receptors originate from a woman in her fifties or sixties with Graves' hyperthyroidism.

This clonotype was observed at least ten times. The gene calls are TRBV6-1 and TRBJ2-5, with D hard to call. The ends were cut back, 8 bases at V and 1 base at J, with 11 bases in the middle. Germline values: CDR1 MNHNS, CDR2 SASEGT. The CDR3 consists of 13 residues. This CDR3 reads CASGRESQETQYF. The CDR3, as DNA: TGTGCCAGCGGAAGGGAATCCCAAGAGACCCAGTACTTC.

This clonotype turned up a few times. The rearrangement joins TRBV12-5 to TRBJ2-6, with TRBD2 matching over 7 bases. The CDR3 extends over 16 amino acids. J was trimmed by 5 bases and V by 7 bases; bases with no gene match: 11. Germline lookup yields CDR1 LGHNT and CDR2 FRNRAP. CDR3 sequence reads: CASENWGGTWANVLTF. The CDR3, as DNA: TGTGCTAGTGAAAATTGGGGAGGGACCTGGGCCAACGTCCTGACTTTC.

V and J are TRBV20-1 and TRBJ2-7, with D unresolved. V lost 3 bases to trimming and J lost 3 bases, with 9 bases between them. The germline CDR1 and CDR2 sequences are DFQATT and SNEGSKA (reference sequence). CDR3 size: 12 residues. CDR3 sequence reads: CSASGAGYEQYF. CDR3 bases: TGCAGTGCTAGTGGTGCAGGCTACGAGCAGTACTTC.

This clonotype has a count of ten or more. The rearrangement uses TRBV12-3 or TRBV12-4 and TRBJ2-3; D gene unclear. V was trimmed by 5 bases and J by 4 bases, leaving 7 bases between them. The CDR3 has 12 amino acids. The CDR3 is CASSSDSDTQYF. DNA of the CDR3: TGTGCCAGCAGTAGTGACTCAGATACGCAGTATTTT.